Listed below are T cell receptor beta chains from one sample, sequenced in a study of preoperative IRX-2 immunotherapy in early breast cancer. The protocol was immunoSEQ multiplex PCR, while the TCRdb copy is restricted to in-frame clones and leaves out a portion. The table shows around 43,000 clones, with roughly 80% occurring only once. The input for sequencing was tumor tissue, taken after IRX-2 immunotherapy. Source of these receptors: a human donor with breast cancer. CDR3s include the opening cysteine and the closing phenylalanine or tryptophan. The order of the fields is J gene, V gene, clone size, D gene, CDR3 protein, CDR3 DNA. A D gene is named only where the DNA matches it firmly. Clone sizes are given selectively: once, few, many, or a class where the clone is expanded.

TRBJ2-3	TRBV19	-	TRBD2	CASSSSGGASTDTQYF	TGTGCCAGTAGTTCAAGCGGGGGAGCTAGCACAGATACGCAGTATTTT
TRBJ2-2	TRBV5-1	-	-	CASTGPGPTGELFF	TGCGCCAGTACGGGGCCAGGCCCCACCGGGGAGCTGTTTTTT
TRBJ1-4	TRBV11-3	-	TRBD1	CASSLPQGGNEKLFF	TGTGCCAGCAGCCTCCCCCAGGGGGGGAATGAAAAACTGTTTTTT
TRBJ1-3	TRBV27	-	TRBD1	CATSDAGQGGNTIYF	TGTGCCACCAGTGACGCGGGACAGGGGGGAAACACCATATATTTT
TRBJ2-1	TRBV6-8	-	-	CASSLKGKGYNEQFF	TGTGCCAGCAGCCTGAAAGGGAAGGGGTACAATGAGCAGTTCTTC
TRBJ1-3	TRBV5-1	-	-	CASSLKGHGSGNTIYF	TGCGCCAGCAGCTTGAAGGGACACGGATCTGGAAACACCATATATTTT
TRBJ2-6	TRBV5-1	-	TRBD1	CASSSGQGSGANVLTF	TGCGCCAGCAGCTCCGGACAGGGCTCCGGGGCCAACGTCCTGACTTTC
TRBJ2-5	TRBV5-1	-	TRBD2	CASSPGTSGETQYF	TGCGCCAGCAGCCCAGGGACTAGCGGAGAGACCCAGTACTTC
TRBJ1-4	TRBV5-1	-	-	CASSLSVGNEKLFF	TGCGCCAGCAGCTTGTCTGTCGGTAATGAAAAACTGTTTTTT
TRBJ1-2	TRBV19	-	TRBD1	CASSSDRTVGYTF	TGTGCCAGTAGTTCGGACAGGACGGTCGGCTACACCTTC
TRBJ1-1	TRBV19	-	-	CASSLPGGGRTNTEAFF	TGTGCCAGTAGTCTTCCCGGGGGAGGGCGTACCAACACTGAAGCTTTCTTT
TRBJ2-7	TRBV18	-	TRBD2	CASSPGTSGVYEQYF	TGTGCCAGCTCACCTGGGACTAGCGGGGTCTACGAGCAGTACTTC
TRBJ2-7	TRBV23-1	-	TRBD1	CASSQSECGDSGQYF	TGCGCCAGCAGTCAATCAGAATGTGGGGACAGCGGGCAGTACTTC
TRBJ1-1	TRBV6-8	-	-	CASSLSPNTEAFF	TGTGCCAGCAGTTTGAGTCCCAACACTGAAGCTTTCTTT
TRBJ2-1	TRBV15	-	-	CATSSTGRANEQFF	TGTGCCACCAGCAGCACGGGACGGGCCAATGAGCAGTTCTTC
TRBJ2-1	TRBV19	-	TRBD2	CASTKGLAGANEQFF	TGTGCCAGTACTAAAGGACTAGCGGGAGCAAATGAGCAGTTCTTC
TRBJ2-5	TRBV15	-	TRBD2	CQKLKAWRLAGDGDQETQYF	TGTCAGAAGCTAAAGGCATGGCGGCTAGCGGGAGATGGGGACCAAGAGACCCAGTACTTC
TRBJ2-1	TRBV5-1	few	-	CASSLEGRTPTADNEQFF	TGCGCCAGCAGCTTGGAGGGGAGGACCCCGACAGCGGACAATGAGCAGTTCTTC
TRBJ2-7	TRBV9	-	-	CASWPDRGEQYF	TGTGCCAGCTGGCCCGACAGAGGCGAGCAGTACTTC
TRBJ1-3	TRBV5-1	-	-	CASSLRDSGNTIYF	TGCGCCAGCAGCTTGAGGGACTCTGGAAACACCATATATTTT
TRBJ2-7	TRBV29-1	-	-	CSVEDEGSRGQYEQYF	TGCAGCGTTGAAGATGAGGGGAGCAGGGGCCAGTACGAGCAGTACTTC
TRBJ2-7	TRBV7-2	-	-	CASSQGGGTTYEQYF	TGTGCCAGCAGCCAAGGAGGGGGTACAACCTACGAGCAGTACTTC
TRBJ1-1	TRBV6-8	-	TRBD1	CASSYLTGTEAFF	TGTGCCAGCAGTTACTTGACAGGGACTGAAGCTTTCTTT
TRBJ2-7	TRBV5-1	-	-	CASSLISATPNTYEQYF	TGCGCCAGCAGCTTGATCTCTGCGACACCCAACACCTACGAGCAGTACTTC
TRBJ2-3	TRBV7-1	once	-	CASSLGRGYTDTQYF	TGTGCCAGCAGCTTAGGGCGCGGCTACACAGATACGCAGTATTTT
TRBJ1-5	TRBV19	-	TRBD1	CASSISGRGPSQPQHF	TGTGCCAGTAGTATAAGCGGCAGGGGGCCAAGTCAGCCCCAGCATTTT
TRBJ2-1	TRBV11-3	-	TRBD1	CASSLEGGIYNEQFF	TGTGCCAGCAGCTTAGAAGGGGGCATCTACAATGAGCAGTTCTTC
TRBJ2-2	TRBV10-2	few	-	CASSDSDSTNTGELFF	TGCGCCAGCAGTGATTCGGACAGTACGAACACCGGGGAGCTGTTTTTT
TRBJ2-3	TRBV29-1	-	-	CSVGQGGDTQYF	TGCAGCGTTGGACAGGGAGGAGATACGCAGTATTTT
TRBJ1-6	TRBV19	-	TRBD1	CASSLTGTNSPLHF	TGTGCCAGTAGTCTGACAGGGACTAATTCACCCCTCCACTTT
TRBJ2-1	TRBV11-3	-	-	CASSPPVGGGYNEQFF	TGTGCCAGCAGCCCCCCGGTAGGGGGGGGTTACAATGAGCAGTTCTTC
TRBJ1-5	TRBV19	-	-	CASSKQVNQPQHF	TGTGCCAGTAGTAAACAGGTCAATCAGCCCCAGCATTTT
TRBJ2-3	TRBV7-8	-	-	CASSSAGAVTQYF	TGTGCCAGCAGCTCCGCAGGGGCAGTGACGCAGTATTTT
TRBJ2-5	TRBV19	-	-	CASSNRVGQETQYF	TGTGCCAGTAGTAACCGGGTGGGGCAAGAGACCCAGTACTTC
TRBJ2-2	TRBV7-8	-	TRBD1	CASSPRRQGNTGELFF	TGTGCCAGCAGCCCAAGACGACAGGGAAACACCGGGGAGCTGTTTTTT
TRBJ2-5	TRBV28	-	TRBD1	CASSITGGGETQYF	TGTGCCAGCAGTATCACAGGGGGCGGAGAGACCCAGTACTTC
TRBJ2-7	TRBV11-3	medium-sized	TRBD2	CASSLELANTYEQYF	TGTGCCAGCAGCTTAGAACTAGCGAACACCTACGAGCAGTACTTC
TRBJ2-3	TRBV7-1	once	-	CASSVEGKSTDTQYF	TGTGCCAGCAGCGTTGAGGGGAAAAGCACAGATACGCAGTATTTT
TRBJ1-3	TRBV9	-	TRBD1	CASTSGGGGGNTIYF	TGTGCCAGCACCTCAGGGGGGGGCGGTGGAAACACCATATATTTT
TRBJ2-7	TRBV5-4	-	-	CASRRDRSYEQYF	TGTGCCAGCCGCCGGGACCGCTCCTACGAGCAGTACTTC
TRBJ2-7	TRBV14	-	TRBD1	CASSPTGGMYEQYF	TGTGCCAGCAGCCCTACAGGGGGCATGTACGAGCAGTACTTC
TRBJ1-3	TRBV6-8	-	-	CAISRVVDTIYF	TGTGCCATCAGCAGGGTCGTGGACACCATATATTTT
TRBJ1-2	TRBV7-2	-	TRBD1	CASSSLQGQGNYGYTF	TGTGCCAGCAGCTCCCTTCAGGGACAGGGCAACTATGGCTACACCTTC
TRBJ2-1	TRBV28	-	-	CASNPRTGFNNEQFF	TGTGCCAGCAACCCTAGAACAGGATTCAACAATGAGCAGTTCTTC
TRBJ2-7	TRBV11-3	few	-	CASSLIKGVANYEQYF	TGTGCCAGCAGCTTGATAAAGGGGGTGGCTAACTACGAGCAGTACTTC
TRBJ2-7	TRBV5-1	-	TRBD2	CATNVEGLGYEQYF	TGCGCCACCAATGTTGAGGGACTAGGTTACGAGCAGTACTTC
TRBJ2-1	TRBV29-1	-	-	CSAVVGGGQGGNEQFF	TGCAGCGCTGTCGTGGGGGGAGGCCAAGGGGGCAATGAGCAGTTCTTC